This entry lists 13 T cell receptor beta chains sequenced from one sample in a study of blood T cell repertoires in COVID-19. Produced via immunoSEQ multiplex PCR; TCRdb's table is partial and in-frame only. The data show around 150,000 clones, with about 80% seen just once and around 7% held by the top ten. The sequenced sample was peripheral blood. The receptors were gathered from a woman aged 40 to 55 with COVID-19, enrolled during active disease.

The rearrangement joins TRBV5-4 to TRBJ2-1; 8 nucleotides agree with TRBD1. The CDR3 sequence is 15 residues long. J lost 3 bases, V lost 4 bases, and 6 bases had no gene match. Germline CDR1 reads SGHNT; CDR2 reads YYREEE (reference sequence). The CDR3 spells CASSPPTGDYNEQFF. In DNA form, the CDR3 reads TGTGCCAGCAGCCCTCCGACAGGGGACTACAATGAGCAGTTCTTC.

This clone was seen more than once but under ten times. This sequence joins TRBV27 and TRBJ1-5; no reliable D call. Germline V lookup: CDR1 MNHEY, CDR2 SMNVEV (reference sequence). This CDR3 region has 14 residues. The V gene lost 5 bases and the J gene lost 3 bases, with 11 bases spanning the gap. CDR3 loop: CASSPSPVNQPQHF. CDR3 coding DNA: TGTGCCAGCAGTCCCTCACCGGTCAATCAGCCCCAGCATTTT.

At least ten counts were recorded for this clone. The CDR3 is CASSHRLWEPGEQFF. The CDR3, as DNA: TGCGCCAGCAGCCACAGACTTTGGGAACCGGGAGAGCAGTTCTTC. The rearrangement uses TRBV4-1 and TRBJ2-1, with a weak D call TRBD2 (5 bases). This CDR3 contains 15 residues. Trimming removed 3 bases from V and 10 bases from J, with 19 bases in between. Germline V gives CDR1 MGHRA, CDR2 YSYEKL.

J is TRBJ1-6 and V is TRBV19, with D uncertain. The CDR3 totals 15 residues. CDR1 and CDR2 (germline): LNHDA, SQIVND (reference sequence). Trimming left V 3 bases short and J 7 bases short, with 13 bases between. The CDR3 spells CASSMRGGINSPLHF. CDR3 bases: TGTGCCAGTAGTATGAGAGGAGGTATAAATTCACCCCTCCACTTT.

The genes are TRBV7-3 and TRBJ2-5, with 11 bases aligning to TRBD2. This CDR3 comprises 15 residues. Germline CDR1 reads SGHTA; CDR2 reads FQGTGA. The V segment lost 1 base and the J segment 4 bases; nucleotides outside the gene matches: 2. The CDR3 nucleotides are TGTGCCAGCAGCTTAATAGCGGGAGGGCTAGAGACCCAGTACTTC. As protein: CASSLIAGGLETQYF.

In this sample, this clone turned up a few times. The chain joins TRBV24-1 to TRBJ2-7; 11 nucleotides match TRBD1. Germline V gene lookup returns CDR1 KGHDR and CDR2 SFDVKD. The CDR3 is 15 amino acids. J gave up 3 bases and V 4 bases, and 4 bases lay outside the gene matches. CDR3 nucleotides: TGTGCCACCAGTGACCCCGGGACAGGGGGCTACGAGCAGTACTTC. The encoded protein is CATSDPGTGGYEQYF.

The J gene is TRBJ2-2, the V gene TRBV28; TRBD2 agrees at 8 bases. The V gene's germline CDR1 is MDHEN and CDR2 SYDVKM. CDR3 size: 14 residues. V was pared by 9 bases and J by 0 bases, with 3 bases of the junction left unmatched. The chain's CDR3 is CASRRGANTGELFF. As DNA, the CDR3 is TGTGCCAGTAGGCGGGGGGCGAACACCGGGGAGCTGTTTTTT.

CDR3 coding DNA: TGTGCCAGTAGTATAGGAGGGACTAGCGGGTTTCGAGGGGAGACCCAGTACTTC. Amino acid sequence: CASSIGGTSGFRGETQYF. The chain is built from TRBV19 and TRBJ2-5; 12 nucleotides line up with TRBD2. CDR1 LNHDA and CDR2 SQIVND come from the germline V gene (reference sequence). The ends lost 1 base at V and 5 bases at J; junction bases unmatched: 11. The length of the CDR3 is 18 residues.

The chain couples TRBV5-1 to TRBJ2-1; 15 nucleotides match TRBD2. The CDR3 consists of 17 residues. V lost 3 bases, J lost 6 bases, and 7 bases stayed unmatched. Germline V gene data show CDR1 as SGHRS and CDR2 as YFSETQ. CDR3 residues: CASSYGLAGGPINEQFF. DNA of the CDR3: TGCGCCAGCAGCTACGGACTAGCGGGAGGGCCGATCAATGAGCAGTTCTTC.

V is TRBV7-2 and J is TRBJ1-1, with TRBD1 identical over 8 bases. Germline CDR1 is SGHTA and CDR2 is FQGNSA. Trimming took 5 bases from V and 3 from J; bases not matched to a gene: 5. The CDR3 sequence is 14 residues long. CDR3 coding DNA: TGTGCCAGCAGCAAAGGACAGGGTCACACTGAAGCTTTCTTT. Its protein product is CASSKGQGHTEAFF.

This clone has only a few counts. J is TRBJ1-2 and V is TRBV5-1; 8 bases fit TRBD1. Unmatched junction bases numbered 5, after V lost 3 bases and J lost 4 bases. CDR3 length: 14 amino acids. Looked up from germline, CDR1 is SGHRS and CDR2 is YFSETQ. CDR3 loop: CASSSTGGGYGYTF. The DNA for the CDR3 is TGCGCCAGCAGCTCCACAGGGGGAGGCTATGGCTACACCTTC. Full variable domain (remainder filled in from reference TRBV5-1 and TRBJ1-2): KAGVTQTPRYLIKTRGQQVTLSCSPISGHRSVSWYQQTPGQGLQFLFEYFSETQRNKGNFPGRFSGRQFSNSRSEMNVSTLELGDSALYLCASSSTGGGYGYTFGSGTRLTVV.

V and J are TRBV7-9 and TRBJ1-1; D is possibly TRBD1 (5 bases). Germline V gene data show CDR1 as SEHNR and CDR2 as FQNEAQ (reference sequence). The ends were cut back, 1 base at V and 4 bases at J, with 10 bases in the middle. The CDR3 extends over 14 amino acids. The CDR3 sequence: CASSLEAQATEAFF. The CDR3, as DNA: TGTGCCAGCAGCTTAGAGGCACAGGCCACTGAAGCTTTCTTT.

The chain employs TRBV14 and TRBJ2-3; 14 bases match TRBD2. Germline lookup yields CDR1 SGHDN and CDR2 FVKESK. The trim removed 1 base at V and 9 bases at J, leaving 12 bases unmatched. This CDR3 spans 18 amino acids. The CDR3: CASSQALVTSGRAGTQYF. DNA of the CDR3: TGTGCCAGCAGCCAAGCCCTCGTGACTAGCGGGAGGGCGGGCACGCAGTATTTT.